This T cell receptor beta chain was retrieved from a study of vaccination effects on CD4 cells after COVID-19. The CDR3 covers 12 residues. V shed 5 bases and J 2 bases; nucleotides not matched to a gene: 0. Germline V gives CDR1 SGHRS, CDR2 YFSETQ. General observations from the study: The authors studied few convalescent patients and collected no early post-infection timepoints.

Antigen-specific CD4+ T cell clonotypes were called by their expansion after viral peptide-pool culture in ViraFEST. On day 10 of culture, CD4+ T cells were separated out. Vaccine administered to participants consisted of two doses of either BNT162b2 or mRNA-1273. Prior SARS-CoV-2 infection was absent in the vaccine recipients, as shown by negative nucleocapsid antibodies. The culture medium for a few million PBMC per well included around 9 IU/ml IL-2 and 9.5 to 10 ug/ml peptides. Half-medium replacement with IL-2 medium occurred on days 3 and 7. As for this clone: Its antigen is not known.

Clones were sequenced by immunoSEQ multiplex PCR, and TCRdb holds only the in-frame ones, with some missing. The repertoire holds 20,000 or so clones, more than 70% seen once, with about 9.1% in the top ten. The J gene is TRBJ2-5, the V gene TRBV5-1; the match to TRBD2 covers 7 bases. The sample here was CD4+ T cells from PBMCs cultured with HCoV-229E spike peptides, taken after COVID-19 vaccination. The TCR originated in a human donor who received a COVID-19 vaccine. The CDR3 region is CASRGGQETQYF. The DNA for the CDR3 is TGCGCCAGCAGGGGGGGGCAAGAGACCCAGTACTTC.